This T cell receptor beta chain was retrieved from a study of shared clonotypes between healthy human individuals. Replicate sorted-subset PCRs were loaded with 150 to 250 ng DNA, tens of thousands of T cell genomes. The repertoire was sequenced with immunoSEQ multiplex PCR; TCRdb's copy has only in-frame clones and lacks some. The table has 1.4 million or so clones, 98% seen once. As for this clone: Its antigen is not known.

With V trimmed by 4 bases and J by 0 bases, 2 bases remained unmatched. Looked up from germline, CDR1 is SGHNT and CDR2 is YYREEE (reference sequence). This CDR3 contains 14 residues. Study-level points and caveats: Around 5% was the fraction of naive CD4 clonotypes found shared across a few donors.

This TCR was sampled from a man aged 25 to 40 in good health. Sequencing was carried out using naive CD4+ T cells sorted from blood. Subset indicated: CD45RA+ positively selected. The J gene is TRBJ1-1, the V gene TRBV5-4; 8 bases align to TRBD1. The CDR3 DNA reads TGTGCCAGCAGCCCGGGACAGGTGAACACTGAAGCTTTCTTT. It encodes CASSPGQVNTEAFF.